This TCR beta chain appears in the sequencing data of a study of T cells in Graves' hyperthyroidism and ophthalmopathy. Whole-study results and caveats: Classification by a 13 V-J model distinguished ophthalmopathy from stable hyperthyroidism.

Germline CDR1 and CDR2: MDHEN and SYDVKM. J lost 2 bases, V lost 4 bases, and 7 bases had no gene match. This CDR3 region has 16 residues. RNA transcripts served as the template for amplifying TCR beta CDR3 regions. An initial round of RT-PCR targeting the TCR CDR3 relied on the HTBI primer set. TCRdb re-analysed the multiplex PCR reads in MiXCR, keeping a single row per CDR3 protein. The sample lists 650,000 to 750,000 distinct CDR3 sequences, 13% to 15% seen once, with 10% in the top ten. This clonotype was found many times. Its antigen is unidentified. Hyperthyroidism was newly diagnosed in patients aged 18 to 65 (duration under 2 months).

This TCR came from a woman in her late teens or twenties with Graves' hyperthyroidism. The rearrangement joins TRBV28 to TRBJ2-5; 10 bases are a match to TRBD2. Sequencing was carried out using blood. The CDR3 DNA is TGTGCCAGCAGTTCATGGACTAGCGGACTACAAGAGACCCAGTACTTC. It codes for CASSSWTSGLQETQYF.